The 12 T cell receptor beta chains presented below share a single source sample, sequenced in a study of chemoradiotherapy in HPV16-positive cancers. Profiling relied on immunoSEQ multiplex PCR, and the TCRdb table lists in-frame clones only, not all of them. The sample comprises around 30,000 clones, around 88% of which are singletons, and roughly 4.9% rests with the top ten. Sequencing was performed on blood, taken from a patient who underwent chemoradiotherapy. These receptors were taken from a human donor with HPV-associated anogenital cancer.

The V gene is TRBV5-6, the J gene TRBJ2-4; a possible D gene is TRBD2 (5 bases). Germline loops: CDR1 SGHDT, CDR2 YYEEEE. Deletions cut 0 bases from V and 12 bases from J, with 16 bases between. This CDR3 spans 14 amino acids. CDR3 protein: CASSLDLGQRSQYF. CDR3 nucleotide sequence: TGTGCCAGCAGCTTGGATCTCGGTCAGCGGAGTCAGTACTTC.

The rearrangement joins TRBV7-9 to TRBJ2-7, with 9 bases lining up with TRBD1. The CDR3 covers 15 residues. Trimming cost V 4 bases and J 3 bases; bases outside gene matches: 7. Germline V gene lookup returns CDR1 SEHNR and CDR2 FQNEAQ (reference sequence). The CDR3 region is CASSSLRDRVYEQYF. As DNA, the CDR3 is TGTGCCAGCAGCTCCTTGAGGGACAGGGTCTACGAGCAGTACTTC.

The chain recombines TRBV6-1 with TRBJ2-7; 7 nucleotides line up with TRBD1. CDR1 and CDR2 (germline): MNHNS, SASEGT. The V segment lost 6 bases and the J segment 3 bases; nucleotides outside the gene matches: 5. This CDR3 spans 13 amino acids. The CDR3 DNA reads TGTGCCAGCAGGCCGGGACAGCTCTACGAGCAGTACTTC. This encodes CASRPGQLYEQYF.

This chain connects TRBV7-6 to TRBJ1-1, with no clear D. Per germline, CDR1 SGHVS and CDR2 FNYEAQ. The V end lost 2 bases, the J end lost 1 base, and 5 bases lay between the germline ends. The CDR3 length is 13 residues. CDR3 DNA sequence: TGTGCCAGCAGCTTATCCGGGAACACTGAAGCTTTCTTT. It specifies CASSLSGNTEAFF.

The rearrangement links TRBV27 to TRBJ1-1, with a possible D match to TRBD1 (5 bases). CDR1 and CDR2 from the germline V gene are MNHEY and SMNVEV (reference sequence). CDR3 length equals 14 residues. V was cut by 2 bases and J by 7 bases, with 14 bases left in between. In DNA, the CDR3 is TGTGCCAGCAGTTTAACCCGGGGGGTTGTTGAAGCTTTCTTT. Its protein product is CASSLTRGVVEAFF.

This clone has a single count. V and J are TRBV7-9 and TRBJ2-5; 9 nucleotides agree with TRBD1. This CDR3 comprises 15 residues. The germline gives CDR1 SEHNR, CDR2 FQNEAQ (reference sequence). Trimming at V came to 0 bases and at J to 4 bases, leaving 3 bases not matched to a gene. CDR3 protein: CASSLAETGGETQYF. CDR3 nucleotide sequence: TGTGCCAGCAGCTTAGCTGAGACAGGGGGAGAGACCCAGTACTTC.

The rearrangement joins TRBV5-1 to TRBJ1-1; 8 bases fit TRBD1. The CDR3 has 14 residues. The V gene end was trimmed by 2 bases and the J gene end by 7 bases; junction bases not matched to a gene: 7. Per the germline V gene, CDR1 is SGHRS and CDR2 is YFSETQ. The CDR3 bases are TGCGCCAGCAGCTTCTGGACAGGGCAAAATGAAGCTTTCTTT. Its translation is CASSFWTGQNEAFF. Full variable domain (missing parts from reference TRBV5-1 and TRBJ1-1): KAGVTQTPRYLIKTRGQQVTLSCSPISGHRSVSWYQQTPGQGLQFLFEYFSETQRNKGNFPGRFSGRQFSNSRSEMNVSTLELGDSALYLCASSFWTGQNEAFFGQGTRLTVV.

The chain recombines TRBV27 with TRBJ2-1; D remains ambiguous. CDR1 is MNHEY and CDR2 is SMNVEV in the germline V gene (reference sequence). The CDR3 extends over 15 amino acids. With 5 bases removed from V and 4 bases from J, the gap between germline ends came to 15 bases. Here the CDR3 reads CASSLVALGYNEQFF. CDR3 nucleotides: TGTGCCAGCAGTCTCGTGGCGTTGGGTTACAATGAGCAGTTCTTC.

The CDR3 reads CASSLVSYSPLHF. The CDR3 DNA sequence: TGTGCCAGCAGTTTGGTTAGTTATTCACCCCTCCACTTT. The J gene is TRBJ1-6, the V gene TRBV11-2; D is uncertain. V gave up 6 bases and J gave up 8 bases, with 11 bases separating them. Germline-derived CDR1 and CDR2 are SGHAT and FQNNGV. This CDR3 region has 13 residues. Filled out from reference TRBV11-2 and TRBJ1-6, the complete variable domain reads EAGVAQSPRYKIIEKRQSVAFWCNPISGHATLYWYQQILGQGPKLLIQFQNNGVVDDSQLPKDRFSAERLKGVDSTLKIQPAKLEDSAVYLCASSLVSYSPLHFGNGTRLTVT.

The V call is TRBV11-2, the J call TRBJ2-6; possibly TRBD2 for D (7 bases). This CDR3 is built from 18 residues. Trimming cost V 8 bases and J 2 bases, with 22 bases left between them. Germline CDR1 SGHAT, CDR2 FQNNGV. This CDR3 is CASSKGGGPPTGANVLTF. The CDR3 DNA sequence: TGTGCCAGCTCTAAGGGGGGGGGCCCCCCTACTGGGGCCAACGTCCTGACTTTC.

The chain combines TRBV28 with TRBJ1-3, with a tentative D call TRBD1 (5 bases). Between the trimmed V and J ends, which lost 8 bases and 0 bases, there was a span of 11 bases. This CDR3 spans 14 amino acids. Per the germline V gene, CDR1 is MDHEN and CDR2 is SYDVKM. The CDR3 protein is CASRVQGSGNTIYF. Written as DNA, the CDR3 is TGTGCCAGCCGGGTGCAGGGCTCTGGAAACACCATATATTTT.

The chain carries TRBV7-9 and TRBJ2-5, with 9 bases identical to TRBD2. The CDR3 spans 18 residues. The germline V gene has CDR1 SEHNR and CDR2 FQNEAQ (reference sequence). Trimming took 2 bases from V and 2 from J; bases not matched to a gene: 12. CDR3 residues: CASSLRRGGRRLQETQYF. The CDR3, as DNA: TGTGCCAGCAGCTTAAGGCGGGGGGGCCGGCGGTTACAAGAGACCCAGTACTTC.